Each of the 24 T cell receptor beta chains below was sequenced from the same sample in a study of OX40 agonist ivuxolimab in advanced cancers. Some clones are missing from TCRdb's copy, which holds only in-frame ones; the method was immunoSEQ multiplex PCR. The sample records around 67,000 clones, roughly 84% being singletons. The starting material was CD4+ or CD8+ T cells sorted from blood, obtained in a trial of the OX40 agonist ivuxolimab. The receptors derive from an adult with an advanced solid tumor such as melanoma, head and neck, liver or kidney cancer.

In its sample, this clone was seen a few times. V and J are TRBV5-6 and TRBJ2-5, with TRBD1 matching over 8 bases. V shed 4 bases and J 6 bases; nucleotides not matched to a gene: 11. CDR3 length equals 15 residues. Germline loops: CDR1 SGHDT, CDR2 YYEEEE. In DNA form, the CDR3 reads TGTGCCAGCAGCCTGACAGGGGATGGGGGGAAGACCCAGTACTTC. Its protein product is CASSLTGDGGKTQYF.

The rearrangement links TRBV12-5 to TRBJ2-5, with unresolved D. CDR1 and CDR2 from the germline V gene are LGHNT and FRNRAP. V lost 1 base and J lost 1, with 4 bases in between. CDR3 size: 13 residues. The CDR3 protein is CASGLGAQETQYF. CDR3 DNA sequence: TGTGCTAGTGGTTTGGGGGCCCAAGAGACCCAGTACTTC.

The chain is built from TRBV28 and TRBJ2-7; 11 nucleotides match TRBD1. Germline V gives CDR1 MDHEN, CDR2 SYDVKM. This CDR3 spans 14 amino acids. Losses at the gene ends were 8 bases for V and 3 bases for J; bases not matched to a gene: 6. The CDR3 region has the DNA TGTGCCAGCGGGCGGACAGGGGGCGTCTACGAGCAGTACTTC. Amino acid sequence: CASGRTGGVYEQYF.

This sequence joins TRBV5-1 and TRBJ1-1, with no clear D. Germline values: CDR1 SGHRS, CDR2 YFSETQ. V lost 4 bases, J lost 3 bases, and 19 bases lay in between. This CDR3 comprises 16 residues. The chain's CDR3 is CASSRSAREADTEAFF. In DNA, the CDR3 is TGCGCCAGCAGCCGTTCCGCCCGGGAGGCGGACACTGAAGCTTTCTTT.

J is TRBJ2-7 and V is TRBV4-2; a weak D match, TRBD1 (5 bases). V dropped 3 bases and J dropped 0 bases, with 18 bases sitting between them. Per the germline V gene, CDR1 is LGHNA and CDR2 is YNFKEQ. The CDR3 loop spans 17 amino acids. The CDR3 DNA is TGTGCCAGCAGCCAGACAGACCCCAGCGCTAGCTCCTACGAGCAGTACTTC. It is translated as CASSQTDPSASSYEQYF.

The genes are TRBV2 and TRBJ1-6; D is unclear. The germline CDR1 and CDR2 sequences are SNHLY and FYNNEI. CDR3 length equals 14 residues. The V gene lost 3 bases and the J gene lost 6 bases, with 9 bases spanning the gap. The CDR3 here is CASSDRDLNSPLHF. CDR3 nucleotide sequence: TGTGCCAGCAGTGATCGAGACCTTAATTCACCCCTCCACTTT.

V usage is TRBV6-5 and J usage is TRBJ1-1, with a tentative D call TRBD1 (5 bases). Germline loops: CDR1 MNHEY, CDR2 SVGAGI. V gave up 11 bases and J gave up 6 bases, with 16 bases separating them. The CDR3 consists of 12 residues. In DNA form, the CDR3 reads TGTGCCGCCGGGACCTACGGATCTGAAGCTTTCTTT. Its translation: CAAGTYGSEAFF.

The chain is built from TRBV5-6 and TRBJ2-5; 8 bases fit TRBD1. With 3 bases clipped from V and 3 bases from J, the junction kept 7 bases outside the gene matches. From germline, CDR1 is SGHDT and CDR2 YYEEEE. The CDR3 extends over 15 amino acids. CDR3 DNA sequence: TGTGCCAGCAGCTATACCCCGACAGGGGAAGAGACCCAGTACTTC. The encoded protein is CASSYTPTGEETQYF.

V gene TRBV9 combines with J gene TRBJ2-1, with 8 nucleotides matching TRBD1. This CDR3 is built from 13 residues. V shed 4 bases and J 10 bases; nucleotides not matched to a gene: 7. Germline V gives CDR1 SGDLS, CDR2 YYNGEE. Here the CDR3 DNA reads TGTGCCAGCAGCATACACAGGGGGGAGGAGCAGTTCTTC. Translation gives CASSIHRGEEQFF. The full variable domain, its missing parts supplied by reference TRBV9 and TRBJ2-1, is DSGVTQTPKHLITATGQRVTLRCSPRSGDLSVYWYQQSLDQGLQFLIQYYNGEERAKGNILERFSAQQFPDLHSELNLSSLELGDSALYFCASSIHRGEEQFFGPGTRLTVL.

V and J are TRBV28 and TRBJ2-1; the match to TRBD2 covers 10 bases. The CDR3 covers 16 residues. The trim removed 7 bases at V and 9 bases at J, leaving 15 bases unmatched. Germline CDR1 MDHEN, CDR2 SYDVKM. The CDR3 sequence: CASTSPSSGSGGEQFF. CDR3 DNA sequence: TGTGCCAGCACCTCACCCTCTAGCGGGAGTGGGGGTGAGCAGTTCTTC.

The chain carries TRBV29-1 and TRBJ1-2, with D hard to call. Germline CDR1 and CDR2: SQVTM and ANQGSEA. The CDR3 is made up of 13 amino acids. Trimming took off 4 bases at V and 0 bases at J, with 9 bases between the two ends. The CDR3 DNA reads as TGCAGCGTTGGGGCAGCGACTAACTATGGCTACACCTTC. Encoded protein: CSVGAATNYGYTF.

The CDR3 DNA sequence: TGCGCCAGCAGTTCCGGGACTCAGTACAATGAGCAGTTCTTC. Its translation: CASSSGTQYNEQFF. The chain is built from TRBV10-2 and TRBJ2-1; tentative D call: TRBD2 (6 bases). Per germline, CDR1 WSHSY and CDR2 SAAADI. The CDR3 sequence is 14 residues long. Trimming left V 5 bases short and J 4 bases short, with 12 bases between.

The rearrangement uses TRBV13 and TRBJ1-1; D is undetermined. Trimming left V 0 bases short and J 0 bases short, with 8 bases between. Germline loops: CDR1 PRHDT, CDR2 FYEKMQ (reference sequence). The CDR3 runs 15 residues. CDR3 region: CASSLGGSLNTEAFF. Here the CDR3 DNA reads TGTGCCAGCAGCTTAGGGGGCTCTTTGAACACTGAAGCTTTCTTT.

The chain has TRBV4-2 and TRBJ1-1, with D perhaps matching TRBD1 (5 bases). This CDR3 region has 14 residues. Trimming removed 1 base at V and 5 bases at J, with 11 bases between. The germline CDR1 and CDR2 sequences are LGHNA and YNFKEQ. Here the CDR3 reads CASSQGTGRTEAFF. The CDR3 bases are TGTGCCAGCAGCCAAGGGACGGGGCGGACTGAAGCTTTCTTT.

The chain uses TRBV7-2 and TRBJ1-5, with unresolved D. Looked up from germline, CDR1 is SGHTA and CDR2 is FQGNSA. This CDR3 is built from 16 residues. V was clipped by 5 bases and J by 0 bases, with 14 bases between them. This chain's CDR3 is CASSKSQPDSNQPQHF. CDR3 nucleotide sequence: TGTGCCAGCAGCAAATCCCAGCCTGATAGCAATCAGCCCCAGCATTTT. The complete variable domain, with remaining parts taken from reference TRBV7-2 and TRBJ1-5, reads GAGVSQSPSNKVTEKGKDVELRCDPISGHTALYWYRQSLGQGLEFLIYFQGNSAPDKSGLPSDRFSAERTGGSVSTLTIQRTQQEDSAVYLCASSKSQPDSNQPQHFGDGTRLSIL.

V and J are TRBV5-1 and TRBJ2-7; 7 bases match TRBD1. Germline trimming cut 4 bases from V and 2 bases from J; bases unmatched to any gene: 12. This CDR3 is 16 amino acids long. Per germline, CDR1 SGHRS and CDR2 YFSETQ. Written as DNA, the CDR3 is TGCGCCAGCAGCCACAATACGGGGACAGTCCCCTACGAGCAGTACTTC. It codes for CASSHNTGTVPYEQYF.

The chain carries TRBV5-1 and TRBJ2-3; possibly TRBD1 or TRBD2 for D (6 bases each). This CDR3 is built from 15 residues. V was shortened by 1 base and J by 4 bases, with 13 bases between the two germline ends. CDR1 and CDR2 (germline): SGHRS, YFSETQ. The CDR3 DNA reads TGCGCCAGCAGCTTGTTGGGGGGCTTCGCAGATACGCAGTATTTT. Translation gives CASSLLGGFADTQYF.

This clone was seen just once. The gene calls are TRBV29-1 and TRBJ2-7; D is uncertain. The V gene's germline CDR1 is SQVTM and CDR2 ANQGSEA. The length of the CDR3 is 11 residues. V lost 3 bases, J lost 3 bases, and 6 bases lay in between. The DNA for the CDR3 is TGCAGCGTTGAGAAACACTACGAGCAGTACTTC. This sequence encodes CSVEKHYEQYF.

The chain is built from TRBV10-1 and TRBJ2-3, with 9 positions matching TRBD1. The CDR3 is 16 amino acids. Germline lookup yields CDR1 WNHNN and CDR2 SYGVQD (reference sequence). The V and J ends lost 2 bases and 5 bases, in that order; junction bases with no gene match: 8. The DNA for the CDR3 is TGCGCCAGCAGTGAGGCGAGACAGGGGGGGGGAGATACGCAGTATTTT. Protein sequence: CASSEARQGGGDTQYF.

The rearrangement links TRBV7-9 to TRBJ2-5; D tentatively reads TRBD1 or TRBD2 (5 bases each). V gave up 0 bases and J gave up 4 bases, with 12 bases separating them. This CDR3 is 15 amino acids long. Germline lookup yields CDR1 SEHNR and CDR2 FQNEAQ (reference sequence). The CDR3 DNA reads TGTGCCAGCAGCTTAGCCTCCGGGGCTGGAGAGACCCAGTACTTC. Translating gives CASSLASGAGETQYF.

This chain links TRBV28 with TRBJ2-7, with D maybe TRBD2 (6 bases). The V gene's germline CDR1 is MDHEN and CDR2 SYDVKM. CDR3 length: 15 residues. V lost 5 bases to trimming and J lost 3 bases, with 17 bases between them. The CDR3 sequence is CASSDPGRRIYEQYF. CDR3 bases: TGTGCCAGCAGTGACCCTGGGAGGCGGATCTACGAGCAGTACTTC.

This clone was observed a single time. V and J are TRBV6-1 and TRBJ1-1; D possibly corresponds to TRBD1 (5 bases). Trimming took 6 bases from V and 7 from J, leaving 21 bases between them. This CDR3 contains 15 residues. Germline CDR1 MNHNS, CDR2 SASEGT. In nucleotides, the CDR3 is TGTGCCAGCAGGGGTGGGGACGGCCGGGTCGTTGAAGCTTTCTTT. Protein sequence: CASRGGDGRVVEAFF.

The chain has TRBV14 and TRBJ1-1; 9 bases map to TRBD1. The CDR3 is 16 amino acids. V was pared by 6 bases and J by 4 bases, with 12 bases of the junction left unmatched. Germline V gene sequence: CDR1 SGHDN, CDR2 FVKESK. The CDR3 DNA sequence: TGTGCCAGCAGACCCTTTACCGGGACAGGGAGCACTGAAGCTTTCTTT. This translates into CASRPFTGTGSTEAFF.

CDR3 DNA: TGTGCCAGCAGTGGACAGCTCTCTGGAAACACCATATATTTT. Its protein product is CASSGQLSGNTIYF. This chain links TRBV2 with TRBJ1-3; D possibly corresponds to TRBD1 (5 bases). CDR1 SNHLY and CDR2 FYNNEI come from the germline V gene. The length of the CDR3 is 14 residues. Trimming removed 4 bases from V and 0 bases from J, with 7 bases in between.